This TCR beta chain comes out of a study of blood T cell repertoires in COVID-19 (dated by TCRdb to the early 2020s). Broadly, across the study: Samples from collaborators originated in the United States, Italy and Spain and spanned both the acute and convalescent phases of COVID-19. The samples were drawn from the first 160 participants of the ongoing ImmuneRACE study and from more than 1,000 subjects provided by 6 global collaborators. Subjects who had been exposed to COVID-19, were actively infected with it, or had recovered from it provided the deeply sampled blood TCRbeta repertoires that made up the dataset. A freely available public database, intended as a resource for researchers studying the immune response to SARS-CoV-2, is where the repertoires were released. Where available, HLA class I and class II types were taken from metadata supplied by the sample provider and were not determined by assay-based typing. Sample metadata almost always included a de-identified subject ID, COVID-19 status, age in years and sex. The prospective study material was composed of cDNA or gDNA derived from T cells, B-cell-depleted T cells, or PBMCs.

Results the study describes overall, beyond this receptor: Clinical and demographic metadata were provided uncurated, with the amount varying by source and participant.

In the case of this clone: The antigen this receptor binds is unknown. No base-level quality is on record; no much larger clone is a single base apart.

TCRbeta CDR3 regions were amplified from genomic DNA using the immunoSEQ Assay, a bias-controlled multiplex PCR. Per the authors' processing: Within the assay, amplification of reference gene primers was used to estimate how many nucleated cells each sample contained. To quantify the absolute abundance of each unique TCRbeta CDR3 rearrangement, sequence reads were collapsed and filtered. For each sample, productive Simpson clonality was calculated by taking the square root of Simpson's diversity index across productive rearrangements. The immuneACCESS repertoire file appears here via TCRdb, limited to in-frame rearrangements. These files lack a portion of the clones; in checked studies, under half of the deficit traces to unresolved V genes, and the cause of the others is not known. The V and J calls and clone size are taken from that table; D and trimming were inferred from the DNA. Here the sample has around 190,000 clones; 85% occur a single time. Of the sample, less than 9% is held by the ten largest clones.

Inclusive of the bounding cysteine and phenylalanine, the CDR3 is 14 residues long. Here the CDR3 DNA is all that survives: 42 bases in frame from base 1. For CDR1 and CDR2, the germline V gene (reference sequence) lists LNHDA and SQIVND. From V the trimming removes 6 bases and from J it removes 1 base, while the gene matches leave 4 bases of the junction unaccounted for. Each collaborating institution followed its own protocols to collect whole blood in K2EDTA tubes. For TCRbeta analysis, collaborator samples were shipped as frozen whole blood, as isolated PBMCs, or as DNA extracted from either sample type.

The TCR was taken from a woman aged 55-75 years with acute or convalescent COVID-19. The sequenced material came from peripheral blood. The chain uses TRBV19 and TRBJ1-1, with 8 junctional bases fitting TRBD1. The CDR3 protein sequence reads: CASSMDRANTEAFF. The DNA sequence is as follows: TGTGCCAGTAGCATGGACAGGGCGAACACTGAAGCTTTCTTT.